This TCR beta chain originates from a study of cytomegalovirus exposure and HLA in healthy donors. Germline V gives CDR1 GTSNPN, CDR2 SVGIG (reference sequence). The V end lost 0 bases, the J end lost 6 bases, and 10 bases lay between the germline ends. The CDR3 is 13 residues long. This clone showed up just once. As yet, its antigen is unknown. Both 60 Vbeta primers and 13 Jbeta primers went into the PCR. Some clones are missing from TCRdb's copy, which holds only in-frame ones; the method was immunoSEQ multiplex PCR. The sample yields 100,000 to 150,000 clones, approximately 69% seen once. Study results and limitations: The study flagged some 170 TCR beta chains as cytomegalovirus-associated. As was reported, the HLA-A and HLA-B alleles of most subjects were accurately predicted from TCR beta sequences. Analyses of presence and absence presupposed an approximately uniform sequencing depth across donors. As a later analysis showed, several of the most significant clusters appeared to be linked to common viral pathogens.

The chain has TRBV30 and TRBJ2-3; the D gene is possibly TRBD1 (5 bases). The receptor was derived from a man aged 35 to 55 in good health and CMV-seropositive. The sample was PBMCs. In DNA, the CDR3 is TGTGCCTGGAGTGTATCTACAGGCGATACGCAGTATTTT. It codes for CAWSVSTGDTQYF.